This TCR beta chain was found in a study of cytomegalovirus exposure and HLA in healthy donors (dated by TCRdb to 2017 to 2019). Study-level background: An earlier analysis of fewer than 750 of the donors reported about 300 Gb of sequence data and some 110 million unique TCR beta sequences obtained from around 170 million T cells. Both class I and class II loci were covered by HLA typing, at four-digit resolution. Rather than using new phenotypic data, the later analysis identified candidate immune exposures from TCR beta sequences and from how often those sequences occurred across donors. Of the roughly 400 genotyped donors, about 84% fell in the genetic ancestry cluster associated with self-reported Caucasian donors. Among 300 to 500 genotyped donors of the cohort, an average of approximately 240,000 unique TCR beta nucleotide sequences was sequenced per donor, of which 15% to 20% were non-productive. In a later genetic analysis, genome-wide SNP genotypes for about 65% of the roughly 700 donors were used, and that subset was treated as a discovery cohort. Donor age, sex, ethnicity and CMV serostatus were compiled alongside the repertoire data. About 5 DR-DQ haplotypes were handled as single units for association and clustering, since linkage in the cohort was strong. In a later analysis, previously published TCR beta repertoires from fewer than 750 donors were re-analyzed and high-resolution HLA genotyping was added so that TCR occurrence patterns could be studied. Every discovery cohort repertoire had been produced on one sequencing platform. High-throughput TCR immunosequencing, statistical association of individual TCRs with disease status, and machine learning were combined to predict cytomegalovirus infection status. Roughly 300 gigabases of sequencing data and 70 million to 100 million unique TCR sequences made up an early release that covered 500 to 700 HLA-typed donors. The study was designed to test whether signatures of past pathogen exposure could be identified by cataloging public T cell receptors. Typing coverage differed by locus: A, B, C, DRB1 and DQB1 were typed in roughly 620-640 donors, DQA1 in about 500, DPA1 in some 570, and DPB1 in about 450. To decide whether each TCR beta V gene segment behaved as functional or pseudogenic, an earlier analysis of approximately 590 of the donors relied on high-throughput TCR beta sequencing. Besides the first cohort of about 730 subjects, a separate validation cohort made up of 120 different subjects was used. The study used immunosequencing to profile the T cell repertoires of approximately 640 subjects and linked those repertoires to cytomegalovirus serostatus. On the study overall, not on this receptor specifically: In a later analysis, TCR association rates were found to vary across HLA loci, with the most associated TCRs seen for DRB1 alleles and the fewest for HLA-C alleles. Correlated functional status among segregating V segments might reflect linkage disequilibrium, but an unknown experimental factor could not be ruled out. The sequencing pipeline was judged likely to have produced a cluster of highly shared sequence variants as a technical artifact. Sequencing depth was assumed to be roughly uniform across donors in the presence/absence analyses, though that assumption may not hold. Compared with the roughly 600-donor mean, donors in an Asian-associated ancestry cluster had fewer N-insertions in productive TCRs, according to a later genetic analysis. Most TCR sequences were observed very rarely across donors, whereas some public TCRs were present in many individuals. The study gave a list of some 150 TCR beta chains associated with cytomegalovirus. According to the authors, the approach could potentially be generalized to other disease states and immunological phenotypes. Three of the identified cytomegalovirus-associated TCR beta chains were confirmed in vitro to be specific for cytomegalovirus antigens. The classifier was reported to diagnose cytomegalovirus status with high specificity and sensitivity in both the original and validation cohorts. A later genetic analysis associated a missense DCLRE1C variant with V-gene and J-gene trimming of TCR beta chains, and an independent cohort replicated the association. A further reported finding was that TCR beta sequences accurately predicted the HLA-A and HLA-B alleles for most subjects in the first cohort. A later analysis found that most CMV-associated TCR beta chains appeared HLA-restricted, with HLA associations seemingly driven largely by CMV exposure. At a false discovery rate of 0.05, a later analysis linked about 17,000 TCR beta sequences to specific HLA alleles. According to a later analysis, parvovirus B19, influenza, CMV and Epstein-Barr virus appeared linked to several top co-occurrence clusters. In a later analysis, HLA-associated TCR beta chains showed more clonal expansion and lower generation probabilities than non-associated chains that were equally common. Seventeen rarely observed V segments, including chromosome 9 orphons, were excluded from the earlier analysis of about 610 of the donors because counts were too low. Broadly in line with IMGT annotations, most TCR beta V segments showed up in productive rearrangements about 87% or about 30% of the time in an earlier analysis of several hundred of the donors. Only TCR beta chains were sequenced in this cohort, and the absence of alpha or paired-chain data limited detectable features. Assigning TCR associations to individual alleles was difficult when HLA alleles, especially DR and DQ, strongly co-occurred. Because HLA typing was missing for some donors at each locus, association tests included only the typed subset. Immune exposure information for the cohort was limited to CMV serostatus. Some IMGT-functional V segments, including TRBV6-2 and TRBV6-3, could not be distinguished by the 87-base-pair reads and were therefore excluded.

The cohort comprised 670 or so healthy bone marrow donors. At the time of sampling, all cohort members were nominally healthy, though unrecorded immune exposures were likely present. The donor tested CMV seronegative and was one of the 352 seronegative cohort members. A peripheral blood sample was provided by each donor, and peripheral blood mononuclear cells were used for TCR beta sequencing. Genomic DNA extraction from the blood cell samples was performed with the Qiagen DNeasy Blood Extraction Kit. Concerning this clone itself: Its binding antigen is unknown. Base qualities were left out, and no much larger clone turns up one base away.

The method was the immunoSEQ multiplex PCR assay. For the multiplex PCR, a mixture combining 60 forward primers for TCR Vbeta segments and 13 reverse primers for TCR Jbeta segments was used. The CDR3 region of rearranged TCR beta genes was amplified from genomic DNA by a multiplex PCR assay. On the Illumina HiSeq System, the amplified TCR beta libraries were sequenced as 87-base-pair reads. Processing in the source paper ran as follows. In a later analysis, tens of millions of unique TCR beta chains were counted across the 500 to 850 repertoires, and roughly 11 million of these chains were shared by at least two donors. A nearest-neighbor algorithm error-corrected the raw reads and collapsed the reads into unique sequences, merging closely related sequences to remove PCR and sequencing errors. V, D and J gene segments were assigned by aligning CDR3 sequences to IMGT reference sequences. For a sequence to be retained, at least a six-nucleotide match to both a V gene segment and a J gene segment was required. A rearrangement counted as productive if the CDR3 had no stop codons and remained in frame with V and J, and every other rearrangement counted as non-productive. CDR3 was defined according to IMGT convention as the region running from the second conserved V-encoded cysteine to the conserved J-encoded phenylalanine. The earlier analysis of 500 to 650 of the donors excluded any sequence lacking an unambiguous match to a single V gene segment. An earlier analysis of some 500 of the donors classified V segments as functional when productive rearrangements were above 56.7% and as segregating when the standard deviation between donors was above 5%. To diagnose cytomegalovirus status from the catalog of TCR beta chain sequences, a statistical classification framework was built. In a later analysis, V and J genes were assigned by comparing TCR nucleotide sequences against IMGT/GENE-DB human TR gene sequences. In a later analysis, CDR3 sequences and most-parsimonious VDJ recombination scenarios were assigned using the TCRdist pipeline. A later analysis defined each TCR beta chain by its CDR3 amino acid sequence plus V-gene family, and excluded reads lacking a unique V-gene family. In a later analysis, fewer than 650 highly shared, low-generation-probability nucleotide sequences were removed to address suspected cross-contamination and a sequencing artifact. A later analysis calculated a clonal expansion index for each public chain from normalized within-repertoire ranks of inferred template counts. In a later analysis, generation probabilities were computed with a VDJ recombination model fitted to out-of-frame rearrangements, and the resulting probabilities were checked against IGoR. Hypergeometric tests were used in a later analysis to score TCR-TCR, TCR-HLA and TCR-CMV co-occurrence, with a repertoire-size bias correction applied to the TCR pairs. In a later analysis, false discovery rates were estimated by permuting HLA or CMV assignments 20 times. A later analysis grouped co-occurring TCRs with DBSCAN, adding TCRdist sequence similarity when clustering within HLA-allele-positive subsets. Repertoires with fewer than 30,000 or more than 120,000 public chains, plus five repertoires with anomalous nucleotide sharing, were excluded from co-occurrence clustering. TCRdb stores this immuneACCESS table with in-frame sequences only. Part of the clones is absent; in the studies checked, under half of the shortfall reflects unresolved V genes, and no reason is known for the rest. V and J calls and clone size are copied from that table; D and trimming were computed from the DNA. Within this sample are more than 150,000 clones, with about 90% of them counted one time only. Over 0.2% of the sample is in the top ten clones.

The CDR3 goes from the cysteine to the phenylalanine over 12 residues. Only the CDR3 portion is preserved as DNA: 36 bases, with reading frame beginning at the first base. V is cut by 5 bases and J by 8 bases, and the space between the germline ends is 10 bases. CDR1 and CDR2 are read off the germline V gene as MGHDK and SYGVNS. Sequencing was carried out using PBMCs. The source is a girl younger than two in good health and CMV-seronegative. The sequence joins TRBV25-1 to TRBJ2-1; a tentative D call is TRBD1 (6 bases match). The DNA sequence is as follows: TGTGCCAGCAGTTGGGGGCTACATGAGCAGTTCTTC. Its translation is CASSWGLHEQFF.